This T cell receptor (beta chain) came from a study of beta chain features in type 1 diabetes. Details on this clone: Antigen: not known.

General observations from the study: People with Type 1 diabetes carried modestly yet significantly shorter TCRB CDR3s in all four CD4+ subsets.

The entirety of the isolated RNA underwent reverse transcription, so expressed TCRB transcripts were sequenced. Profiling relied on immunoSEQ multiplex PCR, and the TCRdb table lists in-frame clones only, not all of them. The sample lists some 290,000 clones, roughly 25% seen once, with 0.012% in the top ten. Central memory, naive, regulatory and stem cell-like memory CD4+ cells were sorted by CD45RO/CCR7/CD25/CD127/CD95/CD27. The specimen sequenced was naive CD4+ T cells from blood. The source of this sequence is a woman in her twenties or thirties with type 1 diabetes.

The chain's CDR3 is CSARRGNEQYF. The CDR3 region has the DNA TGCAGTGCCAGGCGGGGCAACGAGCAGTACTTC. This sequence joins TRBV20-1 and TRBJ2-7; D possibly corresponds to TRBD2 (6 bases). This CDR3 contains 11 residues. V lost 6 bases and J 5 bases, leaving 11 bases between the germline ends. The germline CDR1 and CDR2 sequences are DFQATT and SNEGSKA (reference sequence).